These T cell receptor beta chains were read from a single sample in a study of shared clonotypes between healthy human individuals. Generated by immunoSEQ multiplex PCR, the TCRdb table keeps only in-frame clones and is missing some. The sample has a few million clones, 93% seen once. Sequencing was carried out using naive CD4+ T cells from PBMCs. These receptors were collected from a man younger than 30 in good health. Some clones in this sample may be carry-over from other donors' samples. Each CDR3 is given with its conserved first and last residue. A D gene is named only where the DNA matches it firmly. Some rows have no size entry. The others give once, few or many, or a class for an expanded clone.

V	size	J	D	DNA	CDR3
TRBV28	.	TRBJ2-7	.	TGTGCCAGCAGTTCCCCGGGATTCACCTACGAGCAGTACTTC	CASSSPGFTYEQYF
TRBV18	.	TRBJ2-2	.	TGTGCCAGCTCACCAACCGTAGTAGCCAACGCCGGGGAGCTGTTTTTT	CASSPTVVANAGELFF
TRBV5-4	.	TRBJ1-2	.	TGTGCCAGCAGCTTGGGAAACAGGGAGGACCTCTATGGCTACACCTTC	CASSLGNREDLYGYTF
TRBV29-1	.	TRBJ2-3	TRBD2	TGCAGCGCCGGGACTAGCGGGAGTTTAGATACGCAGTATTTT	CSAGTSGSLDTQYF
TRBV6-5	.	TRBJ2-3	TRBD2	TGTGCCAGCAGTTCCCCCGGGACTAGCGGCACAGATACGCAGTATTTT	CASSSPGTSGTDTQYF
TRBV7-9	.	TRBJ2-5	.	TGTGCTTCCTCCGAAGTATTCTCCCAAGAGACCCAGTACTTC	CASSEVFSQETQYF
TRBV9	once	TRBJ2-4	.	TGTGCCAGCAGCCCCCCAGGGTACCCGGGGAAAAACATTCAGTACTTC	CASSPPGYPGKNIQYF
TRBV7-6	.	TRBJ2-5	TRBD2	TGTGCCAGCAGCTTAGACGTGAGCGGGAGAAGTGAGTCGAATCAAGAGACCCAGTACTTC	CASSLDVSGRSESNQETQYF
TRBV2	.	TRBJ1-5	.	TGTGCCAGCAGTGACACGGGTTACAATCAGCCCCAGCATTTT	CASSDTGYNQPQHF
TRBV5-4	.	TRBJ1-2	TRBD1	TGTGCCAGCAGCTTGCGGGACAGGCGACCCTTGGGCTACACCTTC	CASSLRDRRPLGYTF
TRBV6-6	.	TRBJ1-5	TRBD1	TGTGCCAGCAGTTCCACGACAGGGTCTGGCAATCAGCCCCAGCATTTT	CASSSTTGSGNQPQHF
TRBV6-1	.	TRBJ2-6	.	TGTGCCAGCAGTACAGGCTCTGGGGCCAACGTCCTGACTTTC	CASSTGSGANVLTF
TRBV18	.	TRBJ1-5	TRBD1	TGTGCCAGCTCACCAGGACAGGCCTATAGCAATCAGCCCCAGCATTTT	CASSPGQAYSNQPQHF
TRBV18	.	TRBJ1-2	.	TGTGCCAGCTCTCGGACGGTCCCCAGGGGTGGCTACACCTTC	CASSRTVPRGGYTF